The rows below give T cell receptor beta chains drawn from one sample of a study of blood T cell repertoires in COVID-19. Generated by immunoSEQ multiplex PCR, the TCRdb table keeps only in-frame clones and is missing some. This table has approximately 80,000 clones, 88% appearing once. The sequenced sample was peripheral blood. The source of these receptors is a woman of 80 years or more with acute or convalescent COVID-19. CDR3s include the opening cysteine and the closing phenylalanine or tryptophan. The D gene is left open where the match is weak. Size values are once, few and many counts, or a class for expanded clones, and some rows have none.

>TRBD1|once|TRBJ2-3|TRBV29-1|14
TGCAGCGTTGATAAGGGGGCGTCGGCAGATACGCAGTATTTT
CSVDKGASADTQYF
>NA|NA|TRBJ2-7|TRBV7-2|15
TGTGCCAGCAGCAAAGCCGGAGGCGCTAACTACGAGCAGTACTTC
CASSKAGGANYEQYF
>TRBD2|NA|TRBJ2-1|TRBV7-8|16
TGTGCCAGCAGCTTAGCGACTAGCGGGAGGGTCAATGAGCAGTTCTTC
CASSLATSGRVNEQFF
>NA|NA|TRBJ2-7|TRBV5-6|11
TGTGCCAGCAGTTCCGCCTACGAGCAGTACTTC
CASSSAYEQYF
>NA|NA|TRBJ1-2|TRBV5-1|15
TGCGCCAGCAGCCAAAACCCTACGGGTAACTATGGCTACACCTTC
CASSQNPTGNYGYTF
>TRBD1|NA|TRBJ2-1|TRBV9|14
TGTGCCAGCAGCGCTCGGACAGGGGGCTATGAGCAGTTCTTC
CASSARTGGYEQFF
>NA|NA|TRBJ1-1|TRBV9|14
TGTGCCAGCAGCCGCCGACGGGTAAACACTGAAGCTTTCTTT
CASSRRRVNTEAFF
>NA|NA|TRBJ2-1|TRBV12-5|15
TGTGCTAGTGGTTTCCGACAGGGGACTAACAATGAGCAGTTCTTC
CASGFRQGTNNEQFF
>NA|NA|TRBJ1-3|TRBV7-8|14
TGTGCCAGCAGCTTAAAAACATTTGGAAACACCATATATTTT
CASSLKTFGNTIYF
>NA|NA|TRBJ2-2|TRBV2|15
TGTGCCAGCAGTGATGGAGGGAGGCGCACCGGGGAGCTGTTTTTT
CASSDGGRRTGELFF
>NA|NA|TRBJ1-5|TRBV6-5|16
TGTGCCAGCAGTTACGGGCAGGGTTATAGCAATCAGCCCCAGCATTTT
CASSYGQGYSNQPQHF
>NA|NA|TRBJ2-7|TRBV30|11
TGTGCCTGGAGTGTAAACAGAGAGATTTCCTTC
CAWSVNREISF
>TRBD2|once|TRBJ2-2|TRBV4-3|15
TGCGCCAGCAGCCAAGAAGAGCGGGGGACCGGGGAGCTGTTTTTT
CASSQEERGTGELFF
>NA|NA|TRBJ2-7|TRBV27|16
TGTGCCAGCAGTCAAAATGGACTTTGGGGGGTTTACGAGCAGTACTTC
CASSQNGLWGVYEQYF
>TRBD1|NA|TRBJ1-2|TRBV7-8|15
TGTGCCAGCAGCTTAGAGCCAGGGGGCTTCGGTGGCTACACCTTC
CASSLEPGGFGGYTF
>NA|once|TRBJ2-5|TRBV18|14
TGTGCCAGCTCACCGGAGCAGGGCTTAAGGATCCAGTACTTC
CASSPEQGLRIQYF
>NA|once|TRBJ1-4|TRBV7-9|14
TGTGCCAGCAGCAAGGGAGGTTTAGATGAAAAACTGTTTTTT
CASSKGGLDEKLFF
>NA|NA|TRBJ1-3|TRBV7-3|15
TGTGCCAGCAGCTCACAGGGTAACTCTGGAAACACCATATATTTT
CASSSQGNSGNTIYF
>TRBD1|NA|TRBJ2-7|TRBV7-9|14
TGTGCCAGCAGCTCCCACAGGGGCGGTTACGAGCAGTACTTC
CASSSHRGGYEQYF
>TRBD1|NA|TRBJ1-5|TRBV6-1|15
TGTGCCAGCAGCTCGACAGGGGGAAACAATCAGCCCCAGCATTTT
CASSSTGGNNQPQHF
>NA|NA|TRBJ1-2|TRBV30|11
TGTGCCTGGAGTGTACAGGGATTGGACACCTTC
CAWSVQGLDTF
>TRBD2|NA|TRBJ2-1|TRBV5-1|15
TGCGCCAGCAGCTCTTTAGCGGGGGGTAACAATGAGCAGTTCTTC
CASSSLAGGNNEQFF
>TRBD1|NA|TRBJ2-3|TRBV5-1|16
TGCGCCAGCAGCTTGAACCCCACAGGGGGAACAGATACGCAGTATTTT
CASSLNPTGGTDTQYF
>TRBD2|NA|TRBJ2-5|TRBV7-3|17
TGTGCCAGCAGCCCCCTCCCCTCTGCGGGGGTCCAAGAGACCCAGTACTTC
CASSPLPSAGVQETQYF
>TRBD1|NA|TRBJ2-3|TRBV11-2|15
TGTGCCAGCAGCATACGGACAGGGTACACAGATACGCAGTATTTT
CASSIRTGYTDTQYF
>NA|NA|TRBJ1-2|TRBV5-4|16
TGTGCCAGCAGCCCTCCCGGGGGGGAGTCGGGCGGTGGCTACACCTTC
CASSPPGGESGGGYTF
>NA|once|TRBJ1-6|TRBV19|14
TGTGCCAGTAGTATCAGGGGAGGGAATTCACCCCTCCACTTT
CASSIRGGNSPLHF
>NA|NA|TRBJ2-5|TRBV10-3|12
TGTGCCATCAGTGAGCGAGAAGAGACCCAGTACTTC
CAISEREETQYF
>NA|NA|TRBJ2-2|TRBV7-3|14
TGTGCCAGCAGCTTCAACACGAACACCGGGGAGCTGTTTTTT
CASSFNTNTGELFF
>TRBD2|NA|TRBJ2-3|TRBV7-6|17
TGTGCCAGCAGCTTAGAATCGGGAGGGTTTAGCACAGATACGCAGTATTTT
CASSLESGGFSTDTQYF
>TRBD2|once|TRBJ2-3|TRBV11-2|17
TGTGCCAGCAGCCCCGGGACTAGCGGGAGTGGAACAGATACGCAGTATTTT
CASSPGTSGSGTDTQYF
>NA|NA|TRBJ1-1|TRBV20-1|10
TGCAGTGCGCTACAGGGTCTGGCTTTCTTT
CSALQGLAFF
>TRBD2|NA|TRBJ2-3|TRBV29-1|14
TGCAGCGTTACTAGCGGGAGTAGCACAGATACGCAGTATTTT
CSVTSGSSTDTQYF
>TRBD1|NA|TRBJ2-7|TRBV3-1/TRBV3-2|14
TGTGCCAGCAGCCGACAGGGGGCTGGGTACGAGCAGTACTTC
CASSRQGAGYEQYF
>NA|few|TRBJ2-2|TRBV21-1|19
TGTGCCAGCAGCAACTCCGGTCGGGCTAGCGGGGGGTACACCGGGGAGCTGTTTTTT
CASSNSGRASGGYTGELFF
>TRBD2|NA|TRBJ2-1|TRBV5-1|18
TGCGCCAGCAGCTTGAGGGGGGGACTAGCAGCAACCTACAATGAGCAGTTCTTC
CASSLRGGLAATYNEQFF
>TRBD2|NA|TRBJ2-1|TRBV7-9|14
TGTGCCAGCAGCTTAGTCGGGGGGGCATATGAGCAGTTCTTC
CASSLVGGAYEQFF
>NA|NA|TRBJ2-3|TRBV7-6|15
TGTGCCAGCAGCCGCCGGGGAGACAGCACAGATACGCAGTATTTT
CASSRRGDSTDTQYF
>TRBD1|NA|TRBJ1-1|TRBV5-1|16
TGCGCCAGCAGCTCCGGGACAGGGCTTTTAAGAGCTGAAGCTTTCTTT
CASSSGTGLLRAEAFF
>TRBD1|NA|TRBJ2-6|TRBV9|19
TGTGCCAGCAGCCCACAGACCGGGACAGGCTTCTCTGGGGCCAACGTCCTGACTTTC
CASSPQTGTGFSGANVLTF
>NA|NA|TRBJ1-1|TRBV2|15
TGTGCCAGCAGTGAACTCCACGCGCTGGACACTGAAGCTTTCTTT
CASSELHALDTEAFF
>NA|NA|TRBJ2-1|TRBV11-3|18
TGTGCCAGCAGCTTAGAAACTAGTGTCACGACTCTAAACAATGAGCAGTTCTTC
CASSLETSVTTLNNEQFF
>NA|NA|TRBJ1-1|TRBV3-1/TRBV3-2|13
TGTGCCAGCAGCCTCAGGGAAAACACTGAAGCTTTCTTT
CASSLRENTEAFF
>TRBD1|NA|TRBJ1-5|TRBV7-2|15
TGTGCCAGCAGCCGGACAGGGTCCAACAATCAGCCCCAGCATTTT
CASSRTGSNNQPQHF
>NA|NA|TRBJ1-2|TRBV6-5|14
TGTGCCAGCAGTTACAGGGAGATGAACTATGGCTACACCTTC
CASSYREMNYGYTF
>TRBD1|NA|TRBJ2-3|TRBV7-3|14
TGTGCCAGCAGCCCCGGCAGGGGGCAAGATACGCAGTATTTT
CASSPGRGQDTQYF
>NA|NA|TRBJ2-1|TRBV11-2|16
TGTGCCAGCAGCTTAGTGTTCGCGGGTACTAACAATGAGCAGTTCTTC
CASSLVFAGTNNEQFF
>NA|few|TRBJ1-1|TRBV3-1/TRBV3-2|15
TGTGCCAGCAGCCAAGACAGACTCCCCAGGGCCGAAGCTTTCTTT
CASSQDRLPRAEAFF
>NA|few|TRBJ2-7|TRBV5-5|16
TGTGCCAGCAGCTTGGCCCCCTCCCCAGGGGTTCACGAGCAGTACTTC
CASSLAPSPGVHEQYF
>TRBD2|NA|TRBJ2-5|TRBV7-3|16
TGTGCCAGCAGCTTAACTTCCGGCGGGGGGCGAGAGACCCAGTACTTC
CASSLTSGGGRETQYF